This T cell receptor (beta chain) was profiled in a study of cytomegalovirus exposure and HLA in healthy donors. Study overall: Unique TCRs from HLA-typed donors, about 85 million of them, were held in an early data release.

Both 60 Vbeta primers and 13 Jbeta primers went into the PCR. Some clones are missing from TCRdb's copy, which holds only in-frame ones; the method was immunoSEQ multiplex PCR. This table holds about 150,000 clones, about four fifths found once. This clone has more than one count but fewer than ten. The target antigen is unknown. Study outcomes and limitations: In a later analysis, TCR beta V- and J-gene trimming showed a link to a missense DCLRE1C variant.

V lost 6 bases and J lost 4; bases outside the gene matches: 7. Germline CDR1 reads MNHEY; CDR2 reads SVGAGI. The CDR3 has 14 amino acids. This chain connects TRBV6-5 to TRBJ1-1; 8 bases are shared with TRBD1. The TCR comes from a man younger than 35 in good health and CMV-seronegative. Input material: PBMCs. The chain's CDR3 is CASRMDREGTEAFF. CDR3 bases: TGTGCCAGCAGGATGGACAGGGAGGGCACTGAAGCTTTCTTT.